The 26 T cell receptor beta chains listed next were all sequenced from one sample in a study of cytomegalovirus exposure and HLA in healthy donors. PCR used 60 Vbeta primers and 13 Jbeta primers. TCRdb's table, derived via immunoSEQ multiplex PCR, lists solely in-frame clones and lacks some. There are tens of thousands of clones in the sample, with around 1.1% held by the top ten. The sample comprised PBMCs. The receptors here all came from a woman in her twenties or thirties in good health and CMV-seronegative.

DNA for the CDR3: TGTGCCAGCAGCCTAGTTTTCCGGGGGGGCCATGAGCAGTTCTTC. It specifies CASSLVFRGGHEQFF. The V and J genes are TRBV5-6 and TRBJ2-1, with 8 bases matching TRBD2. Trimming at V came to 4 bases and at J to 8 bases, leaving 11 bases not matched to a gene. The germline V gene encodes CDR1 SGHDT and CDR2 YYEEEE. The CDR3 length is 15 residues.

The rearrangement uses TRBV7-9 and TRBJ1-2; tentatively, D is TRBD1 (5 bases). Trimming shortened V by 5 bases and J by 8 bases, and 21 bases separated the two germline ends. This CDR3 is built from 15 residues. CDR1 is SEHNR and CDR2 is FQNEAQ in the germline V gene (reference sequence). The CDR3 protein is CASSPEGLSQEGYTF. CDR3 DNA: TGTGCCAGCAGCCCGGAGGGACTTTCCCAGGAGGGCTACACCTTC. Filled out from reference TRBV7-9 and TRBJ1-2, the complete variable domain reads DTGVSQNPRHKITKRGQNVTFRCDPISEHNRLYWYRQTLGQGPEFLTYFQNEAQLEKSRLLSDRFSAERPKGSFSTLEIQRTEQGDSAMYLCASSPEGLSQEGYTFGSGTRLTVV.

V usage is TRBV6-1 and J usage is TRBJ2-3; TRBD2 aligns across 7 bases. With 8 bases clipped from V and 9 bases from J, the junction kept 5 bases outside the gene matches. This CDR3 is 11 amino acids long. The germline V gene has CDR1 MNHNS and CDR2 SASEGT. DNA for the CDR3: TGTGCCAGCTTGACTAGCAGAACGCAGTATTTT. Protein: CASLTSRTQYF.

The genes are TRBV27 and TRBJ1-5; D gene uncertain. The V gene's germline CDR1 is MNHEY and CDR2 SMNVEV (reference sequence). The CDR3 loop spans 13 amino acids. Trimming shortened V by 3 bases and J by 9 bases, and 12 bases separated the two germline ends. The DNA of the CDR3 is TGTGCCAGCAGTTTCGAGATTAACTGGCCCCAGCATTTT. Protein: CASSFEINWPQHF.

CDR3 region: CASSDSSYGYTF. The CDR3 DNA is TGTGCCAGCAGCGACAGCAGCTATGGCTACACCTTC. V usage is TRBV6-1 and J usage is TRBJ1-2; maybe TRBD1 (5 bases). This CDR3 is 12 amino acids long. The germline V gene has CDR1 MNHNS and CDR2 SASEGT. Trimming shortened V by 6 bases and J by 4 bases, and 9 bases separated the two germline ends.

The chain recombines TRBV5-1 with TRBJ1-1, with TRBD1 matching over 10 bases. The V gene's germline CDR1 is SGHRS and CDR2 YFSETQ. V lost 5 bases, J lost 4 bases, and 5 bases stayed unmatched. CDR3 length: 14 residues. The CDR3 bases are TGCGCCAGCAGACGACAGGGGGCCAGCACTGAAGCTTTCTTT. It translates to CASRRQGASTEAFF. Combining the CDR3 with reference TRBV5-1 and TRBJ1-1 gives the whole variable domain KAGVTQTPRYLIKTRGQQVTLSCSPISGHRSVSWYQQTPGQGLQFLFEYFSETQRNKGNFPGRFSGRQFSNSRSEMNVSTLELGDSALYLCASRRQGASTEAFFGQGTRLTVV.

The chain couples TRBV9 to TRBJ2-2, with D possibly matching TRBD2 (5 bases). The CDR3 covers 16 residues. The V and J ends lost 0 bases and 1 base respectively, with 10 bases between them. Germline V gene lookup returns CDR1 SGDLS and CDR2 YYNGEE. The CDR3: CASSVAPSGNTGELFF. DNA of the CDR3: TGTGCCAGCAGCGTAGCCCCCAGCGGGAACACCGGGGAGCTGTTTTTT.

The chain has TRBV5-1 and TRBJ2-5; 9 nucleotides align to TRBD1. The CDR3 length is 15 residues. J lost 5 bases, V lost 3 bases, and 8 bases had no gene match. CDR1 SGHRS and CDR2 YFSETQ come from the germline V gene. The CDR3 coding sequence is TGCGCCAGCAGCTCAGGACAGGGGTGGATTGAGACCCAGTACTTC. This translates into CASSSGQGWIETQYF.

This CDR3 is CASSLSTGGAPVEQFF. CDR3 nucleotide sequence: TGTGCCAGCAGCTTATCGACAGGGGGCGCCCCCGTTGAGCAGTTCTTC. The chain employs TRBV7-9 and TRBJ2-1, with TRBD1 identical over 10 bases. V trimming: 2 bases; J trimming: 9 bases; junction bases outside the gene matches: 10. CDR1 is SEHNR, CDR2 FQNEAQ, per germline (reference sequence). The CDR3 sequence is 16 residues long.

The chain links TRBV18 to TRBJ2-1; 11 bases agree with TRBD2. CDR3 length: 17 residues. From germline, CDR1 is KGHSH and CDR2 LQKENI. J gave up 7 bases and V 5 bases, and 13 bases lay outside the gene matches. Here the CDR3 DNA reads TGTGCCAGCTCAAAACTTACTCTAGCGGGGGGCCGTAATGAGCAGTTCTTC. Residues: CASSKLTLAGGRNEQFF. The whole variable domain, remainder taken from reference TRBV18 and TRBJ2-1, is NAGVMQNPRHLVRRRGQEARLRCSPMKGHSHVYWYRQLPEEGLKFMVYLQKENIIDESGMPKERFSAEFPKEGPSILRIQQVVRGDSAAYFCASSKLTLAGGRNEQFFGPGTRLTVL.

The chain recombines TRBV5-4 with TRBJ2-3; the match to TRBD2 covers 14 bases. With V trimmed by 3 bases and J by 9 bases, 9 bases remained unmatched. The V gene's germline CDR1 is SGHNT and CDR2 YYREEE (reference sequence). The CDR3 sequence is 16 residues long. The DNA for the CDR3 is TGTGCCAGCAGCTCAGGGACTAGCGGGGGCTTATGGACGCAGTATTTT. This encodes CASSSGTSGGLWTQYF.

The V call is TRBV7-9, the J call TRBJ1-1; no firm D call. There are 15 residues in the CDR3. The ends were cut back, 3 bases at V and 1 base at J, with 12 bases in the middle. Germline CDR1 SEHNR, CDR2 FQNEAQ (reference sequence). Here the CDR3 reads CASSLGSAGNTEAFF. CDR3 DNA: TGTGCCAGCAGCTTGGGCAGTGCAGGGAACACTGAAGCTTTCTTT.

This CDR3 reads CAWSTRNNEQFF. CDR3 nucleotides: TGTGCCTGGAGTACTAGAAACAATGAGCAGTTCTTC. V usage is TRBV30 and J usage is TRBJ2-1, with D tentatively TRBD2 (5 bases). Germline assignment: CDR1 GTSNPN and CDR2 SVGIG (reference sequence). This CDR3 is built from 12 residues. Trimming took 2 bases from V and 5 from J, leaving 7 bases between them.

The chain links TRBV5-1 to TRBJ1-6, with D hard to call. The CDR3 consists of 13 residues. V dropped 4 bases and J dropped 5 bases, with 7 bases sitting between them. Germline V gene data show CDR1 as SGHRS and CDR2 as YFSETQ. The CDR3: CASSARDNSPLHF. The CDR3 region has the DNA TGCGCCAGCAGCGCTCGAGATAATTCACCCCTCCACTTT.

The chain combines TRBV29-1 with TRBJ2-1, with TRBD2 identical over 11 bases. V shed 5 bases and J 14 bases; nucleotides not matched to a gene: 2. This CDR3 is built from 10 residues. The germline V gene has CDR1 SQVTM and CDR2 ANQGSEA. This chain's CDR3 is CSVMTSGEFF. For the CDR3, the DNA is TGCAGCGTTATGACTAGCGGGGAGTTCTTC.

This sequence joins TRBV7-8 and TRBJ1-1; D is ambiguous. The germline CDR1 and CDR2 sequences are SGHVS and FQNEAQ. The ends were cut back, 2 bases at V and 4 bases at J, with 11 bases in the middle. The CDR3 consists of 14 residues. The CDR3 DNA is TGTGCCAGCAGCTTAAAGGGAGGCGGCACTGAAGCTTTCTTT. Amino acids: CASSLKGGGTEAFF.

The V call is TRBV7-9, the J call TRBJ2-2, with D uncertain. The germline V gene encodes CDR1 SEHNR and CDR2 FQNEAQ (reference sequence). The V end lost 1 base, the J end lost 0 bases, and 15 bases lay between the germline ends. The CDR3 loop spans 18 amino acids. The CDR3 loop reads CASSLGLAWSSNTGELFF. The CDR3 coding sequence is TGTGCCAGCAGCTTAGGCCTGGCTTGGAGTTCGAACACCGGGGAGCTGTTTTTT.

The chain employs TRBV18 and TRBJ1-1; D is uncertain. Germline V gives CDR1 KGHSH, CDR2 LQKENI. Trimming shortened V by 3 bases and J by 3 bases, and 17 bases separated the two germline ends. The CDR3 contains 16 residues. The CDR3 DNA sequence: TGTGCCAGCTCACCGCGGGAAGGCCCCCAGGACACTGAAGCTTTCTTT. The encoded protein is CASSPREGPQDTEAFF.

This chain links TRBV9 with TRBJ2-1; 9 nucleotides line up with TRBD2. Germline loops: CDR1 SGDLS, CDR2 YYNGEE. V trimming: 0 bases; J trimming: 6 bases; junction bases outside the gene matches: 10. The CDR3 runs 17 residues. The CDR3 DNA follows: TGTGCCAGCAGCGTAGATGCCCCTAGCGGGGTACGCAATGAGCAGTTCTTC. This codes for CASSVDAPSGVRNEQFF.

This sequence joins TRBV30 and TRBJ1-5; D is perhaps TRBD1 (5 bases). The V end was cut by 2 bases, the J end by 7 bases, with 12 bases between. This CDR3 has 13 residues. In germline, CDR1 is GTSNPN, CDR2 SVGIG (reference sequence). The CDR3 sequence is CAWSTGFGQPQHF. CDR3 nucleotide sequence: TGTGCCTGGAGTACAGGTTTCGGGCAGCCCCAGCATTTT.

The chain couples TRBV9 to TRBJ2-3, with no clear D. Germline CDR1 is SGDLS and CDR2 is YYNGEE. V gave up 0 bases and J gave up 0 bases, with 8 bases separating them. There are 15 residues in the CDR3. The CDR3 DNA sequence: TGTGCCAGCAGCGTAGTTGGAGCCAGCACAGATACGCAGTATTTT. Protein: CASSVVGASTDTQYF. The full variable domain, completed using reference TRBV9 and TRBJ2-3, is DSGVTQTPKHLITATGQRVTLRCSPRSGDLSVYWYQQSLDQGLQFLIQYYNGEERAKGNILERFSAQQFPDLHSELNLSSLELGDSALYFCASSVVGASTDTQYFGPGTRLTVL.

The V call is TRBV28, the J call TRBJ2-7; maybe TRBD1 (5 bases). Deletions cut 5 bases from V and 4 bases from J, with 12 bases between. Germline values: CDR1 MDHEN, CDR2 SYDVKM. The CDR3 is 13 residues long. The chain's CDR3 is CASSPGQDYEQYF. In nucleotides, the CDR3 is TGTGCCAGCAGTCCAGGACAAGATTACGAGCAGTACTTC.

This CDR3 reads CASRPSRPTSGGERQTQYF. In DNA, the CDR3 is TGTGCCAGCAGGCCCTCGCGCCCGACTAGCGGGGGGGAAAGACAGACCCAGTACTTC. The chain uses TRBV11-2 and TRBJ2-5; 14 bases line up with TRBD2. V gave up 6 bases and J gave up 6 bases; unmatched junction bases: 18. Germline CDR1 and CDR2: SGHAT and FQNNGV. The CDR3 loop spans 19 amino acids.

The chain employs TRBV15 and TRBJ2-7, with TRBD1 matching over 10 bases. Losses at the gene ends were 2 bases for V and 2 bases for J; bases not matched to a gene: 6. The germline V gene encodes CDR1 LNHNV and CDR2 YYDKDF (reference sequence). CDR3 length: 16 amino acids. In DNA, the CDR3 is TGTGCCACCAGCAGATCGGGACAGGGGCCCACCTACGAGCAGTACTTC. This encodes CATSRSGQGPTYEQYF.

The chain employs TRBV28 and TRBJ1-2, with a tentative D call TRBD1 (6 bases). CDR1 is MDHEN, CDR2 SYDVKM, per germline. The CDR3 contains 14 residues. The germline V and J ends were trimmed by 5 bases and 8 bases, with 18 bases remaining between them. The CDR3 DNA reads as TGTGCCAGCAGTCTAGGACAGTTTGGGAGAGGCTACACCTTC. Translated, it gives CASSLGQFGRGYTF.

For the CDR3, the DNA is TGCGCCACCTTGACAGGGGCCGTACCAGCTAACTATGGCTACACCTTC. Translation gives CATLTGAVPANYGYTF. The genes are TRBV5-1 and TRBJ1-2; 8 bases are shared with TRBD1. The germline CDR1 and CDR2 sequences are SGHRS and YFSETQ. This CDR3 spans 16 amino acids. V lost 9 bases and J lost 0; bases outside the gene matches: 13.